The 24 T cell receptor beta chains reported below all come from one sample, sequenced in a study of blood T cell repertoires in COVID-19. Some clones are missing from TCRdb's copy, which holds only in-frame ones; the method was immunoSEQ multiplex PCR. The sample has about 250,000 clones, approximately 90% seen once. Specimen: peripheral blood. These receptors were collected from a man aged 25 to 45 with acute or convalescent COVID-19.

The chain combines TRBV25-1 with TRBJ1-1; 9 bases are a match to TRBD1. J lost 8 bases, V lost 2 bases, and 0 bases had no gene match. The CDR3 spans 12 residues. Germline-derived CDR1 and CDR2 are MGHDK and SYGVNS. CDR3: CASSEGTGEAFF. The CDR3 nucleotides read TGTGCCAGCAGTGAAGGGACAGGGGAAGCTTTCTTT. Variable domain in full (rest from reference TRBV25-1 and TRBJ1-1): EADIYQTPRYLVIGTGKKITLECSQTMGHDKMYWYQQDPGMELHLIHYSYGVNSTEKGDLSSESTVSRIRTEHFPLTLESARPSHTSQYLCASSEGTGEAFFGQGTRLTVV.

The CDR3 sequence is CASSGRQGSQEKLFF. For the CDR3, the DNA is TGTGCCAGCAGTGGTCGACAGGGAAGTCAGGAAAAACTGTTTTTT. This chain connects TRBV2 to TRBJ1-4, with TRBD1 matching over 7 bases. Germline V lookup: CDR1 SNHLY, CDR2 FYNNEI. This CDR3 is built from 15 residues. Trimming at V came to 4 bases and at J to 8 bases, leaving 10 bases not matched to a gene.

V usage is TRBV4-2 and J usage is TRBJ1-5; D not certain. Deletions cut 4 bases from V and 2 bases from J, with 15 bases between. Germline CDR1 reads LGHNA; CDR2 reads YNFKEQ. CDR3 length: 16 amino acids. The CDR3 is CASSPYGGGGNQPQHF. The CDR3 DNA is TGTGCCAGCAGCCCTTACGGAGGCGGTGGCAATCAGCCCCAGCATTTT.

The CDR3 nucleotides are TGTGCCAGCAGGTTGTCTACGGGACTGGGCCTAGATACGCAGTATTTT. It yields the protein CASRLSTGLGLDTQYF. The V and J genes are TRBV5-4 and TRBJ2-3; tentatively, D is TRBD2 (6 bases). Germline CDR1 is SGHNT and CDR2 is YYREEE (reference sequence). The V and J ends lost 5 bases and 5 bases respectively, with 21 bases between them. The CDR3 spans 16 residues.

The chain has TRBV18 and TRBJ2-5, with a possible D match to TRBD2 (5 bases). CDR3 length: 17 residues. Deletions cut 6 bases from V and 5 bases from J, with 25 bases between. Germline lookup yields CDR1 KGHSH and CDR2 LQKENI. CDR3: CASSKDRGLGGKETQYF. CDR3 DNA: TGTGCCAGCTCGAAGGACCGAGGACTCGGTGGGAAGGAGACCCAGTACTTC.

The V call is TRBV10-2, the J call TRBJ2-7; 10 bases agree with TRBD1. The junction had 12 bases not matched to a gene; V was cut back by 8 bases and J by 2 bases. The germline V gene encodes CDR1 WSHSY and CDR2 SAAADI. The CDR3 runs to 16 residues. CDR3 amino acids: CASGGTGDRGTYEQYF. The CDR3 nucleotides read TGCGCCAGCGGTGGCACGGGGGACAGGGGAACCTACGAGCAGTACTTC.

The sample holds one count of this clone. The rearrangement joins TRBV2 to TRBJ2-5; D perhaps matches TRBD2 (6 bases). Per germline, CDR1 SNHLY and CDR2 FYNNEI. Trimming cost V 7 bases and J 5 bases, with 8 bases left between them. The CDR3 covers 11 residues. The CDR3 nucleotides are TGTGCCAGCAAGGCGGGGGAGACCCAGTACTTC. Translation gives CASKAGETQYF.

The chain employs TRBV4-1 and TRBJ1-2; perhaps TRBD1 as D (5 bases). This CDR3 region has 14 residues. V was shortened by 7 bases and J by 7 bases, with 19 bases between the two germline ends. Germline loops: CDR1 MGHRA, CDR2 YSYEKL. CDR3 loop: CASTPSPQGGGYTF. Written as DNA, the CDR3 is TGCGCCAGCACCCCGAGCCCCCAGGGCGGTGGCTACACCTTC.

This clone was seen ten or more times. The chain couples TRBV18 to TRBJ1-5; no definite D call. Deletions cut 2 bases from V and 4 bases from J, with 6 bases between. CDR1 is KGHSH, CDR2 LQKENI, per germline. The CDR3 loop spans 13 amino acids. CDR3 nucleotide sequence: TGTGCCAGCTCACCAGAGATAAATCAGCCCCAGCATTTT. This codes for CASSPEINQPQHF.

The chain joins TRBV5-4 to TRBJ2-2, with TRBD2 matching 10 bases. Germline V gene data show CDR1 as SGHNT and CDR2 as YYREEE (reference sequence). Trimming at V came to 0 bases and at J to 5 bases, leaving 10 bases not matched to a gene. The CDR3 is made up of 18 amino acids. This CDR3 reads CASSLAITSGIVTGELFF. For the CDR3, the DNA is TGTGCCAGCAGCTTGGCCATAACTAGCGGGATAGTTACCGGGGAGCTGTTTTTT.

The chain links TRBV28 to TRBJ1-5; D is ambiguous. Trimming pared 6 bases from V and 6 bases from J, leaving 12 bases between. CDR3 size: 13 residues. Germline CDR1 MDHEN, CDR2 SYDVKM. Here the CDR3 reads CASRRPPGQPQHF. CDR3 DNA sequence: TGTGCCAGCAGACGACCTCCGGGTCAGCCCCAGCATTTT.

This rearrangement joins TRBV30 to TRBJ1-1, with no clear D. Per germline, CDR1 GTSNPN and CDR2 SVGIG (reference sequence). The length of the CDR3 is 13 residues. V was shortened by 4 bases and J by 0 bases, with 9 bases between the two germline ends. CDR3 amino acids: CAWIERMNTEAFF. As DNA, the CDR3 is TGTGCCTGGATCGAGAGGATGAACACTGAAGCTTTCTTT.

This clone was observed once. This chain uses TRBV28 with TRBJ1-2; D unclear. The germline CDR1 and CDR2 sequences are MDHEN and SYDVKM. V shed 1 base and J shed 2 bases, with 14 bases lying between them. The length of the CDR3 is 16 residues. CDR3 nucleotide sequence: TGTGCCAGCAGTTTATTGACTTACGTCAAAAACTATGGCTACACCTTC. Amino acids: CASSLLTYVKNYGYTF.

The V gene is TRBV5-1, the J gene TRBJ1-5, with 12 nucleotides matching TRBD1. Germline CDR1 SGHRS, CDR2 YFSETQ. The trim removed 4 bases at V and 0 bases at J, leaving 5 bases unmatched. The CDR3 covers 17 residues. CDR3 in amino acids: CASSPGTGGLSNQPQHF. CDR3 sequence (DNA): TGCGCCAGCAGCCCAGGGACAGGGGGCCTTAGCAATCAGCCCCAGCATTTT.

This clone was seen more than once but under ten times. This chain connects TRBV5-1 to TRBJ1-3; D gene unclear. CDR3 length: 16 residues. Germline V gene data show CDR1 as SGHRS and CDR2 as YFSETQ. Deletions cut 0 bases from V and 0 bases from J, with 10 bases between. This CDR3 is CASSLGPGFSGNTIYF. DNA for the CDR3: TGCGCCAGCAGCTTGGGTCCAGGCTTCTCTGGAAACACCATATATTTT.

This rearrangement joins TRBV6-1 to TRBJ1-2; D is unresolved. The CDR3 is 12 residues long. With 2 bases removed from V and 4 bases from J, the gap between germline ends came to 5 bases. In germline, CDR1 is MNHNS, CDR2 SASEGT. Here the CDR3 DNA reads TGTGCCAGCAGTGAACGAGGCTATGGCTACACCTTC. Residues: CASSERGYGYTF.

J is TRBJ2-7 and V is TRBV7-2; TRBD2 agrees at 9 bases. Per the germline V gene, CDR1 is SGHTA and CDR2 is FQGNSA. This CDR3 has 15 residues. With 5 bases clipped from V and 4 bases from J, the junction kept 9 bases outside the gene matches. The CDR3 sequence is CASSLSSGRGYEQYF. CDR3 nucleotide sequence: TGTGCCAGCAGCCTAAGTAGCGGGAGAGGTTACGAGCAGTACTTC.

The chain combines TRBV6-6 with TRBJ1-1, with no clear D. V shed 7 bases and J shed 6 bases, with 15 bases lying between them. This CDR3 is 13 amino acids long. Germline V gene data show CDR1 as MNHNY and CDR2 as SVGAGI (reference sequence). The CDR3 DNA reads as TGTGCCAGCATAAGGGTACGGGGAGCTGAAGCTTTCTTT. Protein sequence: CASIRVRGAEAFF.

This clone was seen more than once but under ten times. The chain employs TRBV30 and TRBJ2-1, with 7 bases aligning to TRBD2. CDR3 length: 15 residues. CDR1 is GTSNPN, CDR2 SVGIG, per germline (reference sequence). V dropped 2 bases and J dropped 7; count of bases not matched to a gene: 11. The DNA of the CDR3 is TGTGCCTGGAGTCGTAGCGGGCTTCCGTCTAATGAGCAGTTCTTC. It codes for CAWSRSGLPSNEQFF.

The V and J genes are TRBV19 and TRBJ2-2; TRBD2 matches 7 bases. V shed 2 bases, J shed 5 bases, and the junction held 8 bases outside the gene matches. The CDR3 runs 16 residues. Per germline, CDR1 LNHDA and CDR2 SQIVND (reference sequence). CDR3 loop: CASSIKRGTRTGELFF. CDR3 bases: TGTGCCAGTAGTATAAAGCGGGGTACGAGGACCGGGGAGCTGTTTTTT.

This clone occurred a few times. J is TRBJ1-1 and V is TRBV28; D call uncertain. The CDR3 spans 14 residues. Germline-derived CDR1 and CDR2 are MDHEN and SYDVKM. Between the trimmed V and J ends, which lost 2 bases and 1 base, there was a span of 8 bases. CDR3 sequence reads: CASSLKGRNTEAFF. In nucleotides, the CDR3 is TGTGCCAGCAGTTTAAAAGGGAGGAACACTGAAGCTTTCTTT.

J is TRBJ2-5 and V is TRBV28; TRBD1 matches 11 bases. Unmatched junction bases numbered 10, after V lost 6 bases and J lost 1 base. Germline CDR1 MDHEN, CDR2 SYDVKM. The CDR3 sequence is 17 residues long. Here the CDR3 DNA reads TGTGCCAGCAGAATCCAAGGGACAGGGGGTATCCAAGAGACCCAGTACTTC. This encodes CASRIQGTGGIQETQYF.

The rearrangement joins TRBV3-1 (or the pseudogene TRBV3-2) to TRBJ1-1, with D unresolved. Trimming took 5 bases from V and 0 from J, leaving 7 bases between them. The CDR3 has 13 amino acids. Germline loops: CDR1 LGHDT, CDR2 YNNKEL (reference sequence). Written as DNA, the CDR3 is TGTGCCAGCAGCTCGCAGGTGAACACTGAAGCTTTCTTT. Translated, it gives CASSSQVNTEAFF.

The V gene is TRBV19, the J gene TRBJ1-2; a weak D match, TRBD1 (6 bases). The CDR3 runs 14 residues. CDR1 and CDR2 from the germline V gene are LNHDA and SQIVND (reference sequence). V lost 1 base and J lost 7, with 13 bases in between. The CDR3 sequence is CASSIVQGPGGYTF. CDR3 coding DNA: TGTGCCAGTAGTATAGTCCAGGGGCCCGGTGGCTACACCTTC.